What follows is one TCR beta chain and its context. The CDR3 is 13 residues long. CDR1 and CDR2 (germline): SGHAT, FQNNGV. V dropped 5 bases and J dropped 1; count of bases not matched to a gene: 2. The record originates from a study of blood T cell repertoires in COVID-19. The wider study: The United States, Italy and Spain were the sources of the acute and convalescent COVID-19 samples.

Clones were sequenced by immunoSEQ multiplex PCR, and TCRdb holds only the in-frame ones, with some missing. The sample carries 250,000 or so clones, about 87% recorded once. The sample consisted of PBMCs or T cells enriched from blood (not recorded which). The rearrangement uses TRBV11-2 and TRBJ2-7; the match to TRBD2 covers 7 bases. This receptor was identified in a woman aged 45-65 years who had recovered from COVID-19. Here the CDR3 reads CASSAGLSYEQYF. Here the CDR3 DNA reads TGTGCCAGCAGCGCGGGACTATCCTACGAGCAGTACTTC.